These 7 T cell receptor beta chains originate from one sample sequenced in a study of T cells in Graves' hyperthyroidism and ophthalmopathy. TCR beta CDR3 regions were amplified from RNA transcripts. First-round RT-PCR targeting the TCR CDR3 was performed with the HTBI primer set. Using its own MiXCR run on the multiplex PCR reads, TCRdb lists one record per CDR3 protein. The sample includes roughly 700,000 distinct CDR3 sequences, over 35% seen only once; the top ten take around 31%. Sequencing was performed on blood. The receptor set was obtained from a woman aged 40 to 55 with Graves' hyperthyroidism.

As DNA, the CDR3 is TGTGCCAGTAGGGCCCGGACGTATTCCTACGAGCAGTACTTC. It translates to CASRARTYSYEQYF. The V and J genes are TRBV19 and TRBJ2-7; D unclear. CDR1 is LNHDA, CDR2 SQIVND, per germline (reference sequence). Deletions cut 6 bases from V and 1 base from J, with 13 bases between. The CDR3 extends over 14 amino acids.

This clonotype was seen ten or more times. This chain connects TRBV7-2 to TRBJ1-5; possibly TRBD1 for D (6 bases). The V end lost 5 bases, the J end lost 2 bases, and 16 bases lay between the germline ends. In germline, CDR1 is SGHTA, CDR2 FQGNSA. The CDR3 sequence is 16 residues long. CDR3 nucleotide sequence: TGTGCCAGCAGCCCCGAAGCCGGGGGCGGCAATCAGCCCCAGCATTTT. Protein: CASSPEAGGGNQPQHF.

This clonotype has more than one count but fewer than ten. The chain uses TRBV20-1 and TRBJ1-2; 8 bases fit TRBD1. Germline V gene sequence: CDR1 DFQATT, CDR2 SNEGSKA (reference sequence). The CDR3 extends over 17 amino acids. Losses at the gene ends were 3 bases for V and 5 bases for J; bases not matched to a gene: 17. Here the CDR3 DNA reads TGCAGTGCTAGTCATACCTCAGGGGGCGGCTTAGGTTATGGCTACACCTTC. Protein product: CSASHTSGGGLGYGYTF.

Comments on this clonotype: This could be a read error, since a much larger clone is one nucleotide away. The gene calls are TRBV7-9 and TRBJ1-2; no clear D. In germline, CDR1 is SEHNR, CDR2 FQNEAQ (reference sequence). The CDR3 consists of 12 residues. The CDR3 DNA reads as TGTGCCGGCAGCTTAGGCTCCACTGGCTACACCTTC. Residues: CAGSLGSTGYTF.

The chain employs TRBV2 and TRBJ2-7; either TRBD1 or TRBD2 may fit D (5 bases each). Trimming left V 6 bases short and J 4 bases short, with 13 bases between. Per germline, CDR1 SNHLY and CDR2 FYNNEI. CDR3 size: 13 residues. The CDR3 sequence: CASSRDQIYEQYF. The DNA of the CDR3 is TGTGCCAGCAGCCGGGACCAGATATACGAGCAGTACTTC.

This clonotype was seen more than once but under ten times. V and J are TRBV6-6 and TRBJ1-2; D unresolved. This CDR3 has 16 residues. The V end was cut by 5 bases, the J end by 4 bases, with 20 bases between. Per the germline V gene, CDR1 is MNHNY and CDR2 is SVGAGI (reference sequence). CDR3 loop: CASSPREGRYSYGYTF. CDR3 DNA: TGTGCCAGCAGTCCTCGGGAGGGTCGATACTCCTATGGCTACACCTTC.

This clonotype was picked up many times. V gene TRBV7-9 combines with J gene TRBJ2-5, with D tentatively TRBD1 (6 bases). The CDR3 is 14 residues long. Deletions cut 1 base from V and 3 bases from J, with 9 bases between. Germline-derived CDR1 and CDR2 are SEHNR and FQNEAQ (reference sequence). The DNA of the CDR3 is TGTGCCAGCAGCTTAGTACAGGGCGAAGAGACCCAGTACTTC. Its protein is CASSLVQGEETQYF.